This entry lists 9 T cell receptor beta chains sequenced from one sample in a study of beta chain features in type 1 diabetes. Every isolated RNA sample was fully reverse transcribed, so sequencing captured expressed TCRB transcripts. Clones were read by immunoSEQ multiplex PCR, and TCRdb kept only the in-frame ones, dropping some. The sample lists hundreds of thousands of clones, 17% occurring once. The material sequenced was naive CD4+ T cells from blood. Receptor source: a woman aged 18-30 years in good health.

This clone was counted a few times. This chain links TRBV2 with TRBJ1-6; 7 nucleotides line up with TRBD1. Germline lookup yields CDR1 SNHLY and CDR2 FYNNEI. The CDR3 runs 16 residues. Trimming at V came to 2 bases and at J to 10 bases, leaving 11 bases not matched to a gene. This CDR3 is CASSERLGQGDSPLHF. The DNA for the CDR3 is TGTGCCAGCAGTGAACGTCTTGGCCAGGGGGACTCACCCCTCCACTTT.

This chain joins TRBV2 and TRBJ2-1, with D maybe TRBD1 (5 bases). Germline V CDR1 and CDR2: SNHLY, FYNNEI. CDR3 size: 13 residues. The germline V and J ends were trimmed by 7 bases and 4 bases, with 11 bases remaining between them. CDR3 DNA sequence: TGTGCCAGCAAGGAGACAGATTACAATGAGCAGTTCTTC. This sequence encodes CASKETDYNEQFF.

This clone appeared once. CDR3 nucleotides: TGTGCCAGCAGCTTAGTTCTCTCAGGGGGCCGTGCAACTAATGAAAAACTGTTTTTT. Protein sequence: CASSLVLSGGRATNEKLFF. The chain employs TRBV7-9 and TRBJ1-4; 8 bases fit TRBD1. The CDR3 spans 19 residues. CDR1 and CDR2 (germline): SEHNR, FQNEAQ (reference sequence). Trimming at V came to 1 base and at J to 0 bases, leaving 10 bases not matched to a gene.

A few counts support this clone. The chain carries TRBV7-2 and TRBJ2-5; D may match TRBD1 or TRBD2 (5 bases each). The CDR3 runs to 13 residues. The germline V and J ends were trimmed by 7 bases and 5 bases, with 14 bases remaining between them. CDR1 SGHTA and CDR2 FQGNSA come from the germline V gene. DNA for the CDR3: TGTGCCAGCAACACAGACTGGGGGGAGACCCAGTACTTC. Amino acids: CASNTDWGETQYF.

The chain combines TRBV19 with TRBJ1-2; no reliable D call. CDR3 size: 14 residues. V shed 3 bases and J shed 6 bases, with 14 bases lying between them. Germline loops: CDR1 LNHDA, CDR2 SQIVND (reference sequence). CDR3 sequence: CASSINRAPDGYTF. The CDR3 bases are TGTGCCAGTAGTATTAACCGGGCCCCCGATGGCTACACCTTC.

This clone was recorded a few times. The V and J genes are TRBV10-3 and TRBJ2-2, with D possibly being TRBD1 or TRBD2 (5 bases each). The CDR3 runs to 15 residues. With 3 bases removed from V and 3 bases from J, the gap between germline ends came to 11 bases. Germline CDR1 reads ENHRY; CDR2 reads SYGVKD. In DNA, the CDR3 is TGTGCCATCAGTGAATGGGACCGTCACACCGGGGAGCTGTTTTTT. This encodes CAISEWDRHTGELFF.

Comments on this clone: The same CDR3 also results from other DNA sequences found in this sample. This chain links TRBV5-4 with TRBJ2-5, with no clear D. The germline V gene has CDR1 SGHNT and CDR2 YYREEE (reference sequence). Deletions cut 0 bases from V and 8 bases from J, with 5 bases between. The CDR3 sequence is 11 residues long. In nucleotides, the CDR3 is TGTGCCAGCAGCTTGGTAGAAACCCAGTACTTC. Translation: CASSLVETQYF.

This clone has only a few counts. For the CDR3, the DNA is TGTGCCAGCAGCCTACCCCGGGAGTCCAATGAGCAGTTCTTC. Its translation is CASSLPRESNEQFF. The chain combines TRBV6-6 with TRBJ2-1; TRBD2 is a possible D gene (6 bases). The germline V gene has CDR1 MNHNY and CDR2 SVGAGI (reference sequence). V was shortened by 6 bases and J by 6 bases, with 15 bases between the two germline ends. This CDR3 contains 14 residues.

J is TRBJ2-6 and V is TRBV6-5; D call uncertain. CDR1 MNHEY and CDR2 SVGAGI come from the germline V gene. CDR3 length equals 11 residues. Trimming removed 11 bases at V and 4 bases at J, with 6 bases between. DNA of the CDR3: TGTGCCTTTCCGGGGGCCAACGTCCTGACTTTC. Its translation: CAFPGANVLTF.